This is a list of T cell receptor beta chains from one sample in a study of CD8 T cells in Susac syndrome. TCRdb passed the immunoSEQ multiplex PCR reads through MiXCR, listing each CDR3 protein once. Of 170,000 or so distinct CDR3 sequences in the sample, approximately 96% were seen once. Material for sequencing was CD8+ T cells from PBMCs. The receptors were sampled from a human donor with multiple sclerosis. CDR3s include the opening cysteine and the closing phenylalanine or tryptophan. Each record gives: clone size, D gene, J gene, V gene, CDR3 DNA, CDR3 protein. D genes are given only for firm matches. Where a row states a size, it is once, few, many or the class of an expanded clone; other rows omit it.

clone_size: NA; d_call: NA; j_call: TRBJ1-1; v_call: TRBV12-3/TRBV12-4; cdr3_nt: TGTGCCAGCAGTCCCGACAGTACAGAAGCTTTCTTT; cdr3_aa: CASSPDSTEAFF
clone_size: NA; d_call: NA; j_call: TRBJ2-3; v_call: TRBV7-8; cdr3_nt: TGTGCCAGCAGCTTAGTTATTGGTGATACGCAGTATTTT; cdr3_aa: CASSLVIGDTQYF
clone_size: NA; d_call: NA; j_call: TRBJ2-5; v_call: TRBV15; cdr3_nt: TGTGCCACCGTCCGAGGGACGGAACAAGAGACCCAGTACTTC; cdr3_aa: CATVRGTEQETQYF
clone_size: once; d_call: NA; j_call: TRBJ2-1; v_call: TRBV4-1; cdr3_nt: TGCGCCAGCAGCCAACCATGGCGGTTCCCCAACGAGCAGTTCTTC; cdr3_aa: CASSQPWRFPNEQFF
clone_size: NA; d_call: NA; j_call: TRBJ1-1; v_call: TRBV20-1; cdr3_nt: TGCAGTGCTAGAGAATTGTCGGGAACTGAAGCTTTCTTT; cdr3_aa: CSARELSGTEAFF
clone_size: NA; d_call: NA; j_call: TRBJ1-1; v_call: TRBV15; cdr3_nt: TGTGCCACCAGCTCACGGACATCTAACACTGAAGCTTTCTTT; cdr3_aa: CATSSRTSNTEAFF
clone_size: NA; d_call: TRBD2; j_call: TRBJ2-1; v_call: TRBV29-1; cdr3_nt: TGCAGCGTGGTGGGACTAGCGGGACGGAGGAATGAGCAGTTCTTC; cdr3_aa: CSVVGLAGRRNEQFF
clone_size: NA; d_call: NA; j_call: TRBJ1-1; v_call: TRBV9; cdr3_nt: TGTGCCAGCAGCCCATTACCTGGGATGAACACTGAAGCTTTCTTT; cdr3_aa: CASSPLPGMNTEAFF
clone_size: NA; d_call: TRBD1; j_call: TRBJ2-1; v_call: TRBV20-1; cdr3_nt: TGCAGTGCTAGTTGGACAGGGTACAATGAGCAGTTCTTC; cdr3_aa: CSASWTGYNEQFF
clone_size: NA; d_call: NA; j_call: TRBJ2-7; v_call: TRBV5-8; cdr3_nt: TGTGCCAGCAGCTTGGCACGGAGGGAGGGACAGTACGAGCAGTACTTC; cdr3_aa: CASSLARREGQYEQYF
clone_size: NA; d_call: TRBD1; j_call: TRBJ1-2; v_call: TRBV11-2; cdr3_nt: TGTGCCAGCAGCTTAGCCTCGACAGGGGCTAACTATGGCTACACCTTC; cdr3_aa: CASSLASTGANYGYTF
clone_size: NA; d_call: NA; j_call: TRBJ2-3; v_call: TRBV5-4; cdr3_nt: TGTGCCAGCAGCCCATGGGACGGACCGACAGATACGCAGTATTTT; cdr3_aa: CASSPWDGPTDTQYF
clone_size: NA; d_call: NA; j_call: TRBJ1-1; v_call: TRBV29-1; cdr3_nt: TGCAGCGTTGAAGGGGAGACAGGCTACACTGAAGCTTTCTTT; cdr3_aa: CSVEGETGYTEAFF
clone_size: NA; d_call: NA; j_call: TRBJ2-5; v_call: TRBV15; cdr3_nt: TGTGCCACCAGCAGAGCACCCAGCGGAAGGGGGGCCCAGTACTTC; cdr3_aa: CATSRAPSGRGAQYF
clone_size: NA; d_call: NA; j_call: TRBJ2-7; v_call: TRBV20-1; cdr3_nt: TGCAGTGCCAATAGCGTGAGCTCCTACGAGCAGTACTTC; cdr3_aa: CSANSVSSYEQYF
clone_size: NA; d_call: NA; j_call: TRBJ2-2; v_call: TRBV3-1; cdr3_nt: TGTGCCAGCAGTGAGGATGGTGCCGGGGAGCTGTTTTTT; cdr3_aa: CASSEDGAGELFF
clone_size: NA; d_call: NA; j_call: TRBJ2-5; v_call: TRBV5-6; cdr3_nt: TGTGCCAGCAGCTTGTGGGGTTGGGAGACCCAGTACTTC; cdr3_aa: CASSLWGWETQYF
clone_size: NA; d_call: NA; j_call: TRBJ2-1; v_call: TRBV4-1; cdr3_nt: TGCGCCAGCAGCCAAGATGAAGCAGTCCTCTCCCTCCTCAATGAGCAGTTCTTC; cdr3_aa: CASSQDEAVLSLLNEQFF
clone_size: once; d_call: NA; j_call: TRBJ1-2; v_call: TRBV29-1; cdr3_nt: TGCAGCGTTCCTACAAACTCCTATGGCTACACCTTC; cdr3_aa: CSVPTNSYGYTF
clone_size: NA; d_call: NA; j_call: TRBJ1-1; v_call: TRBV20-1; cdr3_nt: TGCAGTGCTAGAGAGGAGATGAACACTGAAGCTTTCTTT; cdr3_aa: CSAREEMNTEAFF
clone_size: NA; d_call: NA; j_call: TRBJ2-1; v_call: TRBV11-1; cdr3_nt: TGTGCCAGCAGCTTACTACAGGGAGGGCGGAATGAGCAGTTCTTC; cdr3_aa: CASSLLQGGRNEQFF
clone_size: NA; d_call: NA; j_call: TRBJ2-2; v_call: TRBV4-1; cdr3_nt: TGCGCCAGCAGCCAAAATAAGGGACTGTACACCGGGGAGCTGTTTTTT; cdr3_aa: CASSQNKGLYTGELFF
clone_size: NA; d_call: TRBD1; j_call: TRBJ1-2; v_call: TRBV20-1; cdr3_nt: TGCAGTGCCCTCGACAGGGCAGACTATGGCTACACCTTC; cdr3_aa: CSALDRADYGYTF
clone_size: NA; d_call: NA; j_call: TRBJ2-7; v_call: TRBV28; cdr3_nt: TGTGCCAGCAGTCGGGCTCCTTCATCCTACGAGCAGTACTTC; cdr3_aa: CASSRAPSSYEQYF
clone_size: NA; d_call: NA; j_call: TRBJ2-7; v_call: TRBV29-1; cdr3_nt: TGCAGCGTTGTTTCCGACGAGCAGTACTTC; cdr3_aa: CSVVSDEQYF
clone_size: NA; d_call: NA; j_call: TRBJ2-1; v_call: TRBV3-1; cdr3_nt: TGTGCCAGCAGCCAAGTAGTAGCCGCCAATGAGCAGTTCTTC; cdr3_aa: CASSQVVAANEQFF
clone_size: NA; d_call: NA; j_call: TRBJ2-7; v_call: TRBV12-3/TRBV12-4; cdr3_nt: TGTGCCAGCACCCTCCAGTACGGGGACGGAACCTACGAGCAGTACTTC; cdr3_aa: CASTLQYGDGTYEQYF
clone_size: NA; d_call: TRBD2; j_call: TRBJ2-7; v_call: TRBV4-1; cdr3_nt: TGCGCCAGCAGCCACGGGACTAGCGGGTTCGTACGCGAGCAGTACTTC; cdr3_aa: CASSHGTSGFVREQYF
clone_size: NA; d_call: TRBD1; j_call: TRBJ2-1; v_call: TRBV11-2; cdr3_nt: TGTGCCAGCAGCCGGACAGGGCCTAACAATGAGCAGTTCTTC; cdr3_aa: CASSRTGPNNEQFF
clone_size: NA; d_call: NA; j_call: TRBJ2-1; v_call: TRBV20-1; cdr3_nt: TGCAGTGCTAGAGATCGTCGACTAGAGCAGTTCTTC; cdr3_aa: CSARDRRLEQFF
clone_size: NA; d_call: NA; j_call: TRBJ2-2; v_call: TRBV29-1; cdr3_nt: TGCAGCGTTGAAGACCCCGGGAAGGCGAACACCGGGGAGCTGTTTTTT; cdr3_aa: CSVEDPGKANTGELFF
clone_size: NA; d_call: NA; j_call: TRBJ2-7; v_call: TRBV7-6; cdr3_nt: TGTGCCAGCAGCTTAGCATTTGACGAGCAGTACTTC; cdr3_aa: CASSLAFDEQYF
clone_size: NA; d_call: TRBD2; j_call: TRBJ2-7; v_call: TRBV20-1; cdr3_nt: TGCAGTGCTCGATCACGGGAGGGCTCCTACGAGCAGTACTTC; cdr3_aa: CSARSREGSYEQYF
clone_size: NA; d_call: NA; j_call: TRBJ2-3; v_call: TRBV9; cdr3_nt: TGTGCCAGCAGCCCCCCTAGCTCAGATACGCAGTATTTT; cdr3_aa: CASSPPSSDTQYF
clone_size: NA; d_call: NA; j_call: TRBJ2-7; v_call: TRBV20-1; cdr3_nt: TGCAGTGCTAGAGCATCGGAGGGGAGGCCCTACGAGCAGTACTTC; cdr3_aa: CSARASEGRPYEQYF
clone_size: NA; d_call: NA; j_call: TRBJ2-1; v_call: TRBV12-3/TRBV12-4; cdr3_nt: TGTGCCAGCAGAAGACAGGCGTCGTGGAATGAGCAGTTCTTC; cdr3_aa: CASRRQASWNEQFF
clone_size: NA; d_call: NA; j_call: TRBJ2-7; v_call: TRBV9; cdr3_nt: TGTGCCAGCAGCGTAGCTTTTAGCTCCTACGAGCAGTACTTC; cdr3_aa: CASSVAFSSYEQYF